This T cell receptor (beta chain) was captured by sequencing in a study of cytomegalovirus exposure and HLA in healthy donors. About the research overall: Later, an analysis reported that the roughly 120 validation repertoires had used the same platform as the approximately 690 first-cohort repertoires.

Some clones are missing from TCRdb's copy, which holds only in-frame ones; the method was immunoSEQ multiplex PCR. Of some 140,000 clones in the sample, 86% were seen once. Trimming took 5 bases from V and 3 from J, leaving 19 bases between them. The V gene's germline CDR1 is SEHNR and CDR2 FQNEAQ (reference sequence). The CDR3 consists of 16 residues. The sample was PBMCs. The chain joins TRBV7-9 to TRBJ1-1; D gene uncertain. The receptor's source is a man younger than 35 in good health and CMV-seropositive. As DNA, the CDR3 is TGTGCCAGCAGCCTTCCAATGGGTATCGGGGACACTGAAGCTTTCTTT. Amino acid sequence: CASSLPMGIGDTEAFF.